This TCR beta chain was found in a study of CD8 T cells in ankylosing spondylitis. This clonotype showed up many times. Its antigen is still unknown. 5'-RACE, quantitative and with molecular barcodes, yielded the TCR beta libraries. TCRdb redid the calling of the 5' RACE reads with MiXCR, one entry per CDR3 protein. The sample contains around 330,000 distinct CDR3 sequences, roughly 10% of which appear only once. Study-level points and caveats: Disease-linked clones were found to be CD8+ and relatively rare in peripheral blood. In ankylosing spondylitis patients, matched synovial fluid reportedly showed significant enrichment of disease-linked clones.

V was clipped by 2 bases and J by 3 bases, with 17 bases between them. Germline V gene lookup returns CDR1 SGDLS and CDR2 YYNGEE. The length of the CDR3 is 16 residues. The receptor was isolated from a female donor with ankylosing spondylitis or in good health (not recorded which). The sequencing sample was made of blood, either unsorted or a sorted T cell fraction (not recorded which). The V call is TRBV9, the J call TRBJ1-1; a weak D match, TRBD1 (5 bases). The CDR3 is CASSVTGGSWDTEAFF. The CDR3 DNA is TGTGCCAGCAGCGTCACCGGGGGATCCTGGGACACTGAAGCTTTCTTT.